The 23 T cell receptor beta chains below all came from one sample that was sequenced in a study of blood T cell repertoires in COVID-19. The repertoire was sequenced with immunoSEQ multiplex PCR; TCRdb's copy has only in-frame clones and lacks some. There are some 150,000 clones in the sample; 86% occur only once, and approximately 8% lies in the top ten. The sample was peripheral blood. The origin of the receptors is a woman in her sixties or seventies with acute or convalescent COVID-19.

The chain links TRBV11-3 to TRBJ2-5; D remains unclear. V lost 1 base and J 5 bases, leaving 5 bases between the germline ends. Looked up from germline, CDR1 is SGHNT and CDR2 is YENEEA. The CDR3 consists of 12 residues. The CDR3 DNA reads as TGTGCCAGCAGCTTAGCTTTTGAGACCCAGTACTTC. This gives the protein CASSLAFETQYF.

The chain uses TRBV19 and TRBJ2-7; TRBD1 matches at 8 bases. From germline, CDR1 is LNHDA and CDR2 SQIVND (reference sequence). This CDR3 spans 14 amino acids. Germline trimming cut 5 bases from V and 5 bases from J; bases unmatched to any gene: 8. CDR3 protein: CASSPDRVGDEQYF. The CDR3, as DNA: TGTGCCAGTAGTCCGGACAGGGTGGGGGACGAGCAGTACTTC.

This chain links TRBV10-2 with TRBJ1-3, with D possibly TRBD1 on 6 matching bases. V was pared by 8 bases and J by 2 bases, with 13 bases between. The CDR3 loop spans 14 amino acids. Germline CDR1 reads WSHSY; CDR2 reads SAAADI. The CDR3 DNA sequence: TGCGCCAGCGGGGGGGCACAAGCTGGAAACACCATATATTTT. Residues: CASGGAQAGNTIYF.

V and J are TRBV5-1 and TRBJ1-1; D ambiguous. CDR3 size: 15 residues. With 5 bases removed from V and 7 bases from J, the gap between germline ends came to 21 bases. Germline CDR1 reads SGHRS; CDR2 reads YFSETQ. The CDR3 DNA reads TGCGCCAGCAGTATATCCCGCCCGACTTTGGGTGAAGCTTTCTTT. Its protein is CASSISRPTLGEAFF.

This rearrangement joins TRBV18 to TRBJ2-6, with D uncertain. This CDR3 contains 16 residues. The V gene's germline CDR1 is KGHSH and CDR2 LQKENI. The V gene lost 2 bases and the J gene lost 0 bases, with 8 bases spanning the gap. CDR3 nucleotides: TGTGCCAGCTCACCATCCCTCGGCTCTGGGGCCAACGTCCTGACTTTC. This encodes CASSPSLGSGANVLTF.

This clone appeared once. The chain combines TRBV5-1 with TRBJ2-7; D is possibly TRBD1 (6 bases). The CDR3 has 12 residues. The germline CDR1 and CDR2 sequences are SGHRS and YFSETQ. The germline V and J ends were trimmed by 5 bases and 6 bases, with 12 bases remaining between them. For the CDR3, the DNA is TGCGCCAGCAGTCAGGGGCGAGGCGAGCAGTACTTC. It codes for CASSQGRGEQYF.

The chain carries TRBV6-5 and TRBJ1-3; no clear D. Trimming took off 6 bases at V and 0 bases at J, with 9 bases between the two ends. The CDR3 has 14 residues. Germline CDR1 is MNHEY and CDR2 is SVGAGI. CDR3 sequence reads: CASRQPSSGNTIYF. The CDR3 region has the DNA TGTGCCAGCAGACAGCCGAGCTCTGGAAACACCATATATTTT.

The chain has TRBV6-2 or TRBV6-3 and TRBJ2-7; 9 bases map to TRBD1. Trimming cost V 6 bases and J 0 bases; bases outside gene matches: 6. This CDR3 region has 15 residues. Per the germline V gene, CDR1 is MNHEY and CDR2 is SVGEGT. The CDR3 nucleotides are TGTGCCAGCAGCCTGGGACAGGGAGTCTCCTACGAGCAGTACTTC. Protein sequence: CASSLGQGVSYEQYF.

DNA of the CDR3: TGTGCCATCACCCCTGGACAGGGTTTTGGCACCGGGGAGCTGTTTTTT. The encoded protein is CAITPGQGFGTGELFF. V is TRBV10-3 and J is TRBJ2-2; 8 positions agree with TRBD1. J lost 4 bases, V lost 7 bases, and 11 bases had no gene match. This CDR3 contains 16 residues. Germline V gene lookup returns CDR1 ENHRY and CDR2 SYGVKD.

V usage is TRBV29-1 and J usage is TRBJ1-1; 8 bases are shared with TRBD1. The germline CDR1 and CDR2 sequences are SQVTM and ANQGSEA. This CDR3 spans 13 amino acids. Trimming took 7 bases from V and 0 from J; bases not matched to a gene: 4. The CDR3 is CSADRGLNTEAFF. The CDR3 bases are TGCAGCGCCGACAGGGGACTGAACACTGAAGCTTTCTTT.

The rearrangement joins TRBV3-1 (or the pseudogene TRBV3-2) to TRBJ2-5, with a possible D match to TRBD2 (6 bases). V was cut by 5 bases and J by 2 bases, with 15 bases left in between. Per the germline V gene, CDR1 is LGHDT and CDR2 is YNNKEL (reference sequence). The CDR3 has 15 amino acids. As DNA, the CDR3 is TGTGCCAGCAGCACCCGAGCGGGCCCGCAAGAGACCCAGTACTTC. It codes for CASSTRAGPQETQYF.

The chain combines TRBV10-2 with TRBJ1-5; D might be TRBD1 (6 bases). The CDR3 runs to 13 residues. V gave up 6 bases and J gave up 3 bases, with 9 bases separating them. CDR1 WSHSY and CDR2 SAAADI come from the germline V gene. CDR3 DNA sequence: TGCGCCAGCAGGGACAGCCCCAATCAGCCCCAGCATTTT. This gives the protein CASRDSPNQPQHF.

The V gene is TRBV3-1 (or the pseudogene TRBV3-2), the J gene TRBJ2-5, with 8 positions matching TRBD2. The ends lost 8 bases at V and 0 bases at J; junction bases unmatched: 2. The germline V gene has CDR1 LGHDT and CDR2 YNNKEL (reference sequence). This CDR3 has 13 residues. The CDR3 loop reads CASQAGDQETQYF. The CDR3 nucleotides read TGTGCCAGCCAAGCGGGGGACCAAGAGACCCAGTACTTC.

The chain joins TRBV19 to TRBJ2-1; D possibly corresponds to TRBD1 (5 bases). Germline V gene lookup returns CDR1 LNHDA and CDR2 SQIVND (reference sequence). With 4 bases removed from V and 6 bases from J, the gap between germline ends came to 7 bases. The CDR3 is 12 amino acids. The CDR3 coding sequence is TGTGCCAGTAGTACTAGGGGCAATGAGCAGTTCTTC. It encodes CASSTRGNEQFF.

This chain uses TRBV29-1 with TRBJ2-3; weak D call: TRBD1 (6 bases). From germline, CDR1 is SQVTM and CDR2 ANQGSEA. The CDR3 covers 14 residues. Trimming shortened V by 2 bases and J by 0 bases, and 9 bases separated the two germline ends. CDR3: CSVENRASTDTQYF. In nucleotides, the CDR3 is TGCAGCGTTGAAAACAGGGCTAGCACAGATACGCAGTATTTT.

The chain uses TRBV9 and TRBJ2-7; D not resolved. Germline CDR1 is SGDLS and CDR2 is YYNGEE. Trimming removed 0 bases at V and 0 bases at J, with 10 bases between. This CDR3 spans 15 amino acids. CDR3 protein: CASSVGPLDSYEQYF. In nucleotides, the CDR3 is TGTGCCAGCAGCGTAGGACCCCTAGACTCCTACGAGCAGTACTTC.

The V and J genes are TRBV9 and TRBJ1-4; D perhaps matches TRBD1 (6 bases). The CDR3 sequence is 16 residues long. The germline gives CDR1 SGDLS, CDR2 YYNGEE. V was shortened by 0 bases and J by 5 bases, with 14 bases between the two germline ends. The CDR3 here is CASSVGGRQENEKLFF. The DNA of the CDR3 is TGTGCCAGCAGCGTAGGGGGGAGACAGGAGAATGAAAAACTGTTTTTT. Using reference TRBV9 and TRBJ1-4 for the parts outside the CDR3, the full variable domain is DSGVTQTPKHLITATGQRVTLRCSPRSGDLSVYWYQQSLDQGLQFLIQYYNGEERAKGNILERFSAQQFPDLHSELNLSSLELGDSALYFCASSVGGRQENEKLFFGSGTQLSVL.

The chain employs TRBV27 and TRBJ2-1; 13 bases fit TRBD2. After removal of 4 bases from V and 8 bases from J, the junction contained 11 bases not matched to a gene. This CDR3 is 17 amino acids long. Looked up from germline, CDR1 is MNHEY and CDR2 is SMNVEV (reference sequence). As DNA, the CDR3 is TGTGCCAGCAGTTCACTAGCGGGGGGGCTGGTGGGATATGAGCAGTTCTTC. Translation gives CASSSLAGGLVGYEQFF.

This sequence joins TRBV27 and TRBJ2-5; 14 nucleotides match TRBD2. The V segment lost 4 bases and the J segment 2 bases; nucleotides outside the gene matches: 9. Germline CDR1 is MNHEY and CDR2 is SMNVEV (reference sequence). The CDR3 spans 18 residues. The CDR3 loop is CASSSSGLAGGPQETQYF. CDR3 DNA sequence: TGTGCCAGCAGTTCAAGTGGACTAGCGGGGGGTCCGCAAGAGACCCAGTACTTC.

The V gene is TRBV19, the J gene TRBJ1-5, with TRBD1 identical over 12 bases. V shed 3 bases, J shed 7 bases, and the junction held 7 bases outside the gene matches. The length of the CDR3 is 16 residues. Germline CDR1 LNHDA, CDR2 SQIVND (reference sequence). CDR3 in amino acids: CASSIPGQGARQPQHF. The DNA of the CDR3 is TGTGCCAGTAGTATCCCGGGACAGGGGGCGAGGCAGCCCCAGCATTTT.

The rearrangement links TRBV5-1 to TRBJ2-1, with 7 nucleotides matching TRBD1. Germline V gene data show CDR1 as SGHRS and CDR2 as YFSETQ. V gave up 4 bases and J gave up 3 bases; unmatched junction bases: 1. The CDR3 contains 13 residues. The CDR3 nucleotides read TGCGCCAGCAGCCGACAGGGCTACAATGAGCAGTTCTTC. Its translation is CASSRQGYNEQFF.

CDR3: CASSLATGKYEQYF. CDR3 nucleotides: TGCGCCAGCAGCTTGGCTACAGGGAAATACGAGCAGTACTTC. The chain carries TRBV5-1 and TRBJ2-7; D perhaps matches TRBD1 (6 bases). Deletions cut 0 bases from V and 4 bases from J, with 11 bases between. The germline CDR1 and CDR2 sequences are SGHRS and YFSETQ. The CDR3 has 14 amino acids.

This clone has more than one count but fewer than ten. V gene TRBV9 combines with J gene TRBJ1-2, with 7 bases aligning to TRBD1. V dropped 0 bases and J dropped 2; count of bases not matched to a gene: 7. The CDR3 sequence is 16 residues long. Germline CDR1 and CDR2: SGDLS and YYNGEE. DNA for the CDR3: TGTGCCAGCAGCGTAGACGTCGGGACAGAGAACTATGGCTACACCTTC. This encodes CASSVDVGTENYGYTF.